The rows below give T cell receptor beta chains drawn from one sample of a study of vaccination effects on CD4 cells after COVID-19. These receptors are not linked to any known antigen. Some clones are missing from TCRdb's copy, which holds only in-frame ones; the method was immunoSEQ multiplex PCR. The sample holds 45,000 to 55,000 clones; about 76% are singletons and the top ten take about 4.9%. Sequencing used CD4+ T cells from PBMCs cultured without peptide, obtained after COVID-19 vaccination. The receptors were sampled from a human donor who had a prior SARS-CoV-2 infection. CDR3s include the opening cysteine and the closing phenylalanine or tryptophan. A D gene is named only where the DNA matches it firmly. Rows give clone size only sometimes, using once, few, many, or a class for an expanded clone.

D gene	J gene	clone size	V gene	CDR3 DNA	CDR3 protein
TRBD1	TRBJ1-3	NA	TRBV5-4	TGTGCCAGCAGCCCTGGACAGGGGACAAGTTCTGGAAACACCATATATTTT	CASSPGQGTSSGNTIYF
NA	TRBJ1-1	few	TRBV7-2	TGTGCCAGCAGCTTCTGGACACGCACTGAAGCTTTCTTT	CASSFWTRTEAFF
NA	TRBJ2-7	NA	TRBV28	TGTGCCAGCAGTCCAGACCCTTACGAGCAGTACTTC	CASSPDPYEQYF
TRBD2	TRBJ2-1	NA	TRBV6-2/TRBV6-3	TGTGCCAGCAGTTACGGCGGGAGCTCCTACAATGAGCAGTTCTTC	CASSYGGSSYNEQFF
NA	TRBJ2-7	NA	TRBV2	TGTGCCAGCAACGGACCTATCTACGAGCAGTACTTC	CASNGPIYEQYF
NA	TRBJ1-1	NA	TRBV9	TGTGCCAGCAGCAGGGGAATGGGCACTGAAGCTTTCTTT	CASSRGMGTEAFF
NA	TRBJ2-3	NA	TRBV19	TGTGCCAGTAGTATTCTAGGCGTGGCCGACAGCACAGATACGCAGTATTTT	CASSILGVADSTDTQYF
TRBD2	TRBJ2-1	NA	TRBV5-1	TGCGCCAGCAGCTTCTTAAGACCCGGGACTAGCGATTACAATGAGCAGTTCTTC	CASSFLRPGTSDYNEQFF
TRBD1	TRBJ1-2	few	TRBV5-5	TGTGCCAGCAGTCAGGGACAGGCTAACTATGGCTACACCTTC	CASSQGQANYGYTF
NA	TRBJ2-1	few	TRBV7-3	TGTGCCAGCAGCTTAAGGCCAGCGAGCTCCTACAATGAGCAGTTCTTC	CASSLRPASSYNEQFF
NA	TRBJ2-7	NA	TRBV15	TGTGCCACCAGCAGAGGGGACGGGAGCTCCTACGAGCAGTACTTC	CATSRGDGSSYEQYF